The rows below give T cell receptor beta chains drawn from one sample of a study of cytomegalovirus exposure and HLA in healthy donors. Data came from immunoSEQ multiplex PCR; TCRdb stores just in-frame clones and leaves some out. The sample records 100,000 or so clones, roughly 13% being singletons. Sequencing was carried out using PBMCs. The receptors here all came from a man aged 40-49 years in good health and CMV-seropositive. The CDR3 runs from the conserved cysteine through the conserved F or W. The D gene is left open where the match is weak. Only part of the rows carry a size: once, few, many, or a class if the clone is expanded.

V gene: TRBV5-1; J gene: TRBJ2-7; clone size: few; D gene: TRBD2; CDR3 DNA: TGCGCCAGCAGCTTGGTGCTAGCGGGAGGGACTGGGGAGCAGTACTTC; CDR3 protein: CASSLVLAGGTGEQYF
V gene: TRBV27; J gene: TRBJ2-7; clone size: .; D gene: .; CDR3 DNA: TGTGCCAGCAGGCAGGGGTCCTTTTACGAGCAGTACTTC; CDR3 protein: CASRQGSFYEQYF
V gene: TRBV5-1; J gene: TRBJ2-1; clone size: .; D gene: .; CDR3 DNA: TGCGCCAGCAGCTTGGAGGGGGTCAATGAGCAGTTCTTC; CDR3 protein: CASSLEGVNEQFF
V gene: TRBV18; J gene: TRBJ2-7; clone size: few; D gene: TRBD1; CDR3 DNA: TGTGCCAGCTCACTACGGACAGGGCACGAGCAGTACTTC; CDR3 protein: CASSLRTGHEQYF
V gene: TRBV11-2; J gene: TRBJ2-1; clone size: .; D gene: TRBD2; CDR3 DNA: TGTGCCAGCAGCGCGAGACTAGCGGGGGACAATGAGCAGTTCTTC; CDR3 protein: CASSARLAGDNEQFF
V gene: TRBV15; J gene: TRBJ2-2; clone size: few; D gene: .; CDR3 DNA: TGTGCCACCAGCATCCGGAGAATAAACACCGGGGAGCTGTTTTTT; CDR3 protein: CATSIRRINTGELFF
V gene: TRBV4-3; J gene: TRBJ2-3; clone size: few; D gene: .; CDR3 DNA: TGCGCCAGCAGCCAAGATTGGAGGGGGCAGATAGATACGCAGTATTTT; CDR3 protein: CASSQDWRGQIDTQYF
V gene: TRBV18; J gene: TRBJ1-5; clone size: .; D gene: .; CDR3 DNA: TGTGCCAGCTCACCAGAGGGTAGGGGCAATCAGCCCCAGCATTTT; CDR3 protein: CASSPEGRGNQPQHF
V gene: TRBV19; J gene: TRBJ2-1; clone size: .; D gene: TRBD1; CDR3 DNA: TGTGCCAGTGGCCGGGACAGGTTCTATGAGCAGTTCTTC; CDR3 protein: CASGRDRFYEQFF
V gene: TRBV27; J gene: TRBJ2-7; clone size: .; D gene: .; CDR3 DNA: TGTGCCAGCAGAGGAGGGACAGCGGCTGACTACGAGCAGTACTTC; CDR3 protein: CASRGGTAADYEQYF
V gene: TRBV5-1; J gene: TRBJ2-3; clone size: .; D gene: TRBD1; CDR3 DNA: TGCGCCAGCAGCTTGGAGGACAGGGGCACAGATACGCAGTATTTT; CDR3 protein: CASSLEDRGTDTQYF
V gene: TRBV9; J gene: TRBJ2-3; clone size: .; D gene: .; CDR3 DNA: TGTGCCAGCAGCGTAAAAGCGGCGAAGACAGATACGCAGTATTTT; CDR3 protein: CASSVKAAKTDTQYF
V gene: TRBV5-6; J gene: TRBJ2-6; clone size: few; D gene: .; CDR3 DNA: TGTGCCAGCAGCTCGCAGGGAATGGGCGCCAACGTCCTGACTTTC; CDR3 protein: CASSSQGMGANVLTF
V gene: TRBV5-1; J gene: TRBJ1-2; clone size: few; D gene: TRBD1; CDR3 DNA: TGCGCCAGCAGCTACTCGACAGGGGAGCTGCTTTATGGCTACACCTTC; CDR3 protein: CASSYSTGELLYGYTF
V gene: TRBV7-9; J gene: TRBJ2-7; clone size: .; D gene: TRBD1; CDR3 DNA: TGTGCCAGCAGCTTAGTGGCCTTGGGACAGGTCAGATCCGAGCAGTACTTC; CDR3 protein: CASSLVALGQVRSEQYF
V gene: TRBV19; J gene: TRBJ2-5; clone size: few; D gene: .; CDR3 DNA: TGTGCCAGTAGTAGGACTATGCAAGAGACCCAGTACTTC; CDR3 protein: CASSRTMQETQYF